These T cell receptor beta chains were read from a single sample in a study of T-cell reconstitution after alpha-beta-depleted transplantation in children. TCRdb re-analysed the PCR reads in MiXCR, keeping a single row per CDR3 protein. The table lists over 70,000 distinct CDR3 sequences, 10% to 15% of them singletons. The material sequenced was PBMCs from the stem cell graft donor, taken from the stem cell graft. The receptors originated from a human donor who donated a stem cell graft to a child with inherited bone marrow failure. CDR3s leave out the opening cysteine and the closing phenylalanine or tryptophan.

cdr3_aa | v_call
ASSLLSGTREQY | TRBV28
ASTERGMNTEAF | TRBV5-1
ASSEGTGGNEAF | TRBV6-1
SVSGTGSGETQY | TRBV29-1
ASSLDLSAATNEKLF | TRBV5-1
ASSRGTGAIDTEAF | TRBV5-1
SARRRRGIAGTDTQY | TRBV20-1
ASSLSLAGSGDTQY | TRBV28
ASSLIFSGSGYT | TRBV5-1
ASSSGQGTYNEQF | TRBV7-2
ASSLSGSDSYNEQF | TRBV2
SARDPVFAGRTDTQY | TRBV20-1
ASSLGGRTEAF | TRBV7-6
ASSFPPRETQY | TRBV12-3/TRBV12-4
ASSSASYDNEQF | TRBV5-1
ASDGSGLAEEFPYNEQF | TRBV2
ASSVGTADRGNTEAF | TRBV9
ASSYFGVHNEQF | TRBV6-2/TRBV6-3
ASSPDRPNTEAF | TRBV5-1
ASSLASRDPPETQY | TRBV12-3/TRBV12-4
ASSPVGQGFNEQF | TRBV18
ASSLADQETQY | TRBV7-9
ASSFGQGLMNEQY | TRBV7-9
SARKGAVRNEQF | TRBV20-1
ASSLGTGLYEQY | TRBV7-9
ASSQGGYVTDTQY | TRBV4-3
ASSWSGNTEAF | TRBV6-6
ASSAGHTSGIDEQY | TRBV2
ASSPDSTQETQY | TRBV5-1